Sequencing of this T cell receptor (beta chain) was carried out in a study of cytomegalovirus exposure and HLA in healthy donors. The CDR3 has 14 residues. Germline CDR1 and CDR2: SGDLS and YYNGEE. With V trimmed by 3 bases and J by 5 bases, 6 bases remained unmatched. In the PCR, 60 Vbeta and 13 Jbeta primers were used. This table comes from immunoSEQ multiplex PCR, and its TCRdb copy is limited to in-frame clones, with some not included. The table includes 200,000 to 250,000 clones, 76% detected once. Note on this clone: The antigen remains unidentified.

The study, taken as a whole, reports: For cytomegalovirus status, the classifier reportedly gave diagnoses with high specificity and sensitivity.

The rearrangement joins TRBV9 to TRBJ2-7, with TRBD2 identical over 9 bases. The clonotype was recovered from a man between 18 and 35 years old in good health and CMV-seronegative. Sequenced sample: PBMCs. The CDR3 DNA sequence: TGTGCCAGCAGCGGGACTAGCGCGATGAACGAGCAGTACTTC. Its protein product is CASSGTSAMNEQYF. The full variable domain, with the rest looked up from reference TRBV9 and TRBJ2-7, is DSGVTQTPKHLITATGQRVTLRCSPRSGDLSVYWYQQSLDQGLQFLIQYYNGEERAKGNILERFSAQQFPDLHSELNLSSLELGDSALYFCASSGTSAMNEQYFGPGTRLTVT.